A single sample is the source of the 14 T cell receptor beta chains below, sequenced in a study of blood T cell repertoires in COVID-19. Sequencing used immunoSEQ multiplex PCR; TCRdb keeps in-frame clones, though not all of them. This table holds fewer than 200,000 clones, 80% to 95% found once. The specimen sequenced was peripheral blood. The receptors come from a man aged 25 to 40 with COVID-19, enrolled during active disease.

The V gene is TRBV6-1, the J gene TRBJ2-1; D is possibly TRBD2 (6 bases). Trimming shortened V by 4 bases and J by 6 bases, and 19 bases separated the two germline ends. In germline, CDR1 is MNHNS, CDR2 SASEGT. The CDR3 runs 16 residues. CDR3 DNA: TGTGCCAGCAGTGGCGGCGGGACCCAAATAGGCAATGAGCAGTTCTTC. It codes for CASSGGGTQIGNEQFF.

V is TRBV28 and J is TRBJ2-4, with TRBD1 identical over 7 bases. This CDR3 has 16 residues. CDR1 is MDHEN, CDR2 SYDVKM, per germline. J gave up 0 bases and V 6 bases, and 8 bases lay outside the gene matches. The CDR3 nucleotides read TGTGCCAGCAGCCAAGGGGGCGCCCTAGCCAAAAACATTCAGTACTTC. This gives the protein CASSQGGALAKNIQYF.

The gene calls are TRBV5-8 and TRBJ2-5, with 15 bases lining up with TRBD2. Germline V gene sequence: CDR1 SGHTS, CDR2 YDEGEE. J was trimmed by 5 bases and V by 3 bases; bases with no gene match: 14. This CDR3 has 19 residues. The CDR3 region has the DNA TGTGCCAGCAGCTCTCTTCCGGGACTAGCGGGAGGCCAAGGGGAGACCCAGTACTTC. It codes for CASSSLPGLAGGQGETQYF.

This clone was counted a few times. The chain recombines TRBV28 with TRBJ2-1, with 11 nucleotides matching TRBD1. Losses at the gene ends were 4 bases for V and 8 bases for J; bases not matched to a gene: 7. Germline V gives CDR1 MDHEN, CDR2 SYDVKM. CDR3 length: 15 amino acids. CDR3 DNA sequence: TGTGCCAGCAGTTCCAGGGACAGGGGGACCGATGAGCAGTTCTTC. As protein: CASSSRDRGTDEQFF.

The J gene is TRBJ1-1, the V gene TRBV4-3; D unclear. The CDR3 totals 13 residues. Deletions cut 8 bases from V and 0 bases from J, with 10 bases between. Germline CDR1 LGHNA, CDR2 YSLEER. The CDR3 nucleotides are TGCGCCAGCTCCCCTAGGATGAACACTGAAGCTTTCTTT. This codes for CASSPRMNTEAFF.

The chain recombines TRBV7-3 with TRBJ2-3, with unresolved D. Germline values: CDR1 SGHTA, CDR2 FQGTGA. The ends were cut back, 0 bases at V and 2 bases at J, with 18 bases in the middle. This CDR3 is built from 18 residues. CDR3 residues: CASSLTNALNSATDTQYF. CDR3 DNA sequence: TGTGCCAGCAGCTTAACTAACGCGCTGAACTCTGCCACAGATACGCAGTATTTT.

The rearrangement links TRBV30 to TRBJ2-3; 13 bases line up with TRBD2. V trimming: 2 bases; J trimming: 5 bases; junction bases outside the gene matches: 7. The CDR3 covers 16 residues. Germline V gene lookup returns CDR1 GTSNPN and CDR2 SVGIG (reference sequence). In DNA, the CDR3 is TGTGCCTGGAGTTTAGGACTAGCGGGAGTGGGAGATACGCAGTATTTT. This codes for CAWSLGLAGVGDTQYF. Using reference TRBV30 and TRBJ2-3 for the parts outside the CDR3, the full variable domain is SQTIHQWPATLVQPVGSPLSLECTVEGTSNPNLYWYRQAAGRGLQLLFYSVGIGQISSEVPQNLSASRPQDRQFILSSKKLLLSDSGFYLCAWSLGLAGVGDTQYFGPGTRLTVL.

The chain has TRBV7-3 and TRBJ2-7; tentative D call: TRBD2 (5 bases). The germline CDR1 and CDR2 sequences are SGHTA and FQGTGA. The CDR3 length is 15 residues. Trimming pared 5 bases from V and 5 bases from J, leaving 19 bases between. The DNA for the CDR3 is TGTGCCAGCAGCCCTCGGGGAGAGGCAAGCAACGAGCAGTACTTC. It yields the protein CASSPRGEASNEQYF.

The chain carries TRBV6-5 and TRBJ2-3; 8 bases agree with TRBD2. V trimming: 8 bases; J trimming: 3 bases; junction bases outside the gene matches: 7. The CDR3 has 14 residues. Per the germline V gene, CDR1 is MNHEY and CDR2 is SVGAGI. The CDR3 DNA reads as TGTGCCAGCGCCCAGACTAGCGTGACAGATACGCAGTATTTT. Amino acids: CASAQTSVTDTQYF.

The rearrangement links TRBV18 to TRBJ1-1; 8 nucleotides line up with TRBD1. Losses at the gene ends were 7 bases for V and 3 bases for J; bases not matched to a gene: 10. Looked up from germline, CDR1 is KGHSH and CDR2 is LQKENI. CDR3 size: 15 residues. The CDR3 protein is CASYPGDRTDTEAFF. CDR3 nucleotide sequence: TGTGCCAGCTACCCCGGGGACAGGACGGACACTGAAGCTTTCTTT.

The CDR3 loop is CASSPTGARATNEKLFF. For the CDR3, the DNA is TGTGCCAGCAGCCCTACAGGGGCCCGAGCCACTAATGAAAAACTGTTTTTT. This sequence joins TRBV6-2 or TRBV6-3 and TRBJ1-4; 7 nucleotides agree with TRBD1. V lost 6 bases and J lost 2; bases outside the gene matches: 12. Germline CDR1 and CDR2: MNHEY and SVGEGT. The CDR3 totals 17 residues.

The chain combines TRBV4-2 with TRBJ2-1; no firm D call. Germline V gene lookup returns CDR1 LGHNA and CDR2 YNFKEQ. V lost 0 bases and J 5 bases, leaving 8 bases between the germline ends. The CDR3 runs 14 residues. This chain's CDR3 is CASSQDISHNEQFF. As DNA, the CDR3 is TGTGCCAGCAGCCAAGATATTTCCCACAATGAGCAGTTCTTC.

This clone was recorded a few times. V usage is TRBV10-3 and J usage is TRBJ1-5, with TRBD1 identical over 9 bases. J lost 9 bases, V lost 0 bases, and 6 bases had no gene match. Per germline, CDR1 ENHRY and CDR2 SYGVKD. The CDR3 consists of 15 residues. The CDR3 here is CAISESGQGQRPQHF. In nucleotides, the CDR3 is TGTGCCATCAGTGAGTCGGGACAGGGACAGAGGCCCCAGCATTTT.

V is TRBV5-5 and J is TRBJ1-2; perhaps TRBD1 as D (5 bases). This CDR3 is built from 14 residues. Trimming stripped 4 bases from V and 0 bases from J, with 10 bases between. Per germline, CDR1 SGHKS and CDR2 YYEKEE (reference sequence). The CDR3: CASSRGDTNYGYTF. The DNA for the CDR3 is TGTGCCAGCAGCCGGGGGGATACTAACTATGGCTACACCTTC.